The 25 T cell receptor beta chains in this list originate from one sample, sequenced in a study of blood T cell repertoires in COVID-19. Here immunoSEQ multiplex PCR was the method, and the copy in TCRdb shows in-frame clones only, minus some. This sample carries about 100,000 clones, just over 85% of them seen once, and the ten largest clones take 5%. Sequenced material: peripheral blood. All receptors derive from a human donor in a cohort sampled during active COVID-19.

The chain joins TRBV27 to TRBJ1-2; 7 nucleotides line up with TRBD1. Germline CDR1 is MNHEY and CDR2 is SMNVEV (reference sequence). This CDR3 contains 14 residues. J lost 3 bases, V lost 8 bases, and 9 bases had no gene match. In nucleotides, the CDR3 is TGTGCCAGCCGGAGACAGGGCCTGGACTATGGCTACACCTTC. This translates into CASRRQGLDYGYTF.

This chain connects TRBV5-1 to TRBJ1-1, with 9 bases that match TRBD1. After removal of 4 bases from V and 0 bases from J, the junction contained 10 bases not matched to a gene. Germline-derived CDR1 and CDR2 are SGHRS and YFSETQ. CDR3 size: 17 residues. This CDR3 is CASSLRTGVGMNTEAFF. The CDR3 DNA reads TGCGCCAGCAGCCTAAGGACAGGGGTCGGCATGAACACTGAAGCTTTCTTT.

The CDR3 nucleotides are TGTGCCAGCAGCTTGGAGAGGCGGGGCGGTGAGCAGTTCTTC. Amino acids: CASSLERRGGEQFF. The chain combines TRBV5-6 with TRBJ2-1, with D maybe TRBD2 (6 bases). This CDR3 region has 14 residues. Trimming left V 0 bases short and J 9 bases short, with 13 bases between. Germline V gene sequence: CDR1 SGHDT, CDR2 YYEEEE.

The chain carries TRBV2 and TRBJ2-3; 7 bases match TRBD2. The V gene end was trimmed by 7 bases and the J gene end by 0 bases; junction bases not matched to a gene: 13. From germline, CDR1 is SNHLY and CDR2 FYNNEI. CDR3 length: 17 amino acids. The DNA of the CDR3 is TGTGCCAGCAAGGGGCGAGCGGGAAAAACTAGCACAGATACGCAGTATTTT. This codes for CASKGRAGKTSTDTQYF.

This clone was seen ten or more times. V is TRBV4-1 and J is TRBJ1-1, with unresolved D. The CDR3 loop spans 15 amino acids. Trimming removed 6 bases from V and 4 bases from J, with 18 bases in between. Germline loops: CDR1 MGHRA, CDR2 YSYEKL. CDR3 loop: CASRAVQAVGTEAFF. CDR3 sequence (DNA): TGCGCCAGCAGAGCCGTTCAAGCGGTCGGCACTGAAGCTTTCTTT.

The chain combines TRBV28 with TRBJ2-7, with D maybe TRBD2 (6 bases). This CDR3 has 12 residues. The germline gives CDR1 MDHEN, CDR2 SYDVKM. The ends were cut back, 8 bases at V and 3 bases at J, with 11 bases in the middle. Here the CDR3 reads CASAPGGYEQYF. The DNA of the CDR3 is TGTGCCAGCGCCCCCGGGGGCTACGAGCAGTACTTC. Drawing the rest from reference TRBV28 and TRBJ2-7, the complete variable domain is DVKVTQSSRYLVKRTGEKVFLECVQDMDHENMFWYRQDPGLGLRLIYFSYDVKMKEKGDIPEGYSVSREKKERFSLILESASTNQTSMYLCASAPGGYEQYFGPGTRLTVT.

The chain recombines TRBV27 with TRBJ2-1; D not certain. Germline V gene data show CDR1 as MNHEY and CDR2 as SMNVEV (reference sequence). CDR3 length equals 15 residues. V was cut by 6 bases and J by 3 bases, with 15 bases left in between. CDR3: CASRTQRVIYNEQFF. The CDR3 nucleotides are TGTGCCAGCAGAACTCAAAGAGTTATCTACAATGAGCAGTTCTTC.

The genes are TRBV7-6 and TRBJ1-5; D is unclear. This CDR3 has 13 residues. V was pared by 6 bases and J by 5 bases, with 11 bases between. Germline V CDR1 and CDR2: SGHVS, FNYEAQ. The CDR3 loop is CASRSDCHQPQHF. The CDR3 DNA reads TGTGCCAGCAGGTCGGACTGCCATCAGCCCCAGCATTTT.

Only a few counts were recorded for this clone. The chain employs TRBV7-9 and TRBJ2-7; TRBD2 aligns across 13 bases. The CDR3 is 19 amino acids. In germline, CDR1 is SEHNR, CDR2 FQNEAQ (reference sequence). V was pared by 5 bases and J by 0 bases, with 13 bases of the junction left unmatched. The CDR3 spells CASSQGGGLAGFSSYEQYF. The CDR3 DNA reads TGTGCCAGCAGCCAAGGGGGGGGACTAGCGGGATTTAGCTCCTACGAGCAGTACTTC. The complete variable domain, with remaining parts taken from reference TRBV7-9 and TRBJ2-7, reads DTGVSQNPRHKITKRGQNVTFRCDPISEHNRLYWYRQTLGQGPEFLTYFQNEAQLEKSRLLSDRFSAERPKGSFSTLEIQRTEQGDSAMYLCASSQGGGLAGFSSYEQYFGPGTRLTVT.

This CDR3 reads CASSPPIAENTGELFF. The DNA of the CDR3 is TGTGCCAGCAGCCCCCCGATAGCGGAAAACACCGGGGAGCTGTTTTTT. This chain connects TRBV9 to TRBJ2-2, with D perhaps matching TRBD2 (6 bases). The V end lost 4 bases, the J end lost 2 bases, and 15 bases lay between the germline ends. The germline CDR1 and CDR2 sequences are SGDLS and YYNGEE. The CDR3 covers 16 residues.

The genes are TRBV28 and TRBJ1-1; 7 bases match TRBD1. This CDR3 has 11 residues. V shed 6 bases, J shed 6 bases, and the junction held 1 base outside the gene matches. CDR1 MDHEN and CDR2 SYDVKM come from the germline V gene. The DNA of the CDR3 is TGTGCCAGCAGGACAGGGCCTGAAGCTTTCTTT. The encoded protein is CASRTGPEAFF.

The J gene is TRBJ2-1, the V gene TRBV6-5; 9 bases line up with TRBD2. Germline CDR1 reads MNHEY; CDR2 reads SVGAGI. CDR3 size: 16 residues. Germline trimming cut 0 bases from V and 4 bases from J; bases unmatched to any gene: 4. The CDR3 DNA is TGTGCCAGCAGTTACTCGACTAGCGGATGGTACAATGAGCAGTTCTTC. Protein sequence: CASSYSTSGWYNEQFF.

This clone was seen more than once but under ten times. The CDR3 nucleotides read TGTGCCAGCAAACCCCCGGAGGGGCTGGGCACTGAAGCTTTCTTT. Translating gives CASKPPEGLGTEAFF. The chain employs TRBV28 and TRBJ1-1; TRBD1 might be the D (5 bases). Germline CDR1 is MDHEN and CDR2 is SYDVKM. There are 15 residues in the CDR3. Trimming shortened V by 7 bases and J by 4 bases, and 19 bases separated the two germline ends.

The chain is built from TRBV6-6 and TRBJ1-6; D not certain. There are 12 residues in the CDR3. Germline V gene lookup returns CDR1 MNHNY and CDR2 SVGAGI (reference sequence). The ends were cut back, 10 bases at V and 8 bases at J, with 12 bases in the middle. CDR3 sequence: CATGLSDSPLHF. The CDR3 DNA sequence: TGTGCCACGGGTCTTTCGGATTCACCCCTCCACTTT.

The J gene is TRBJ1-2, the V gene TRBV28; tentatively, D is TRBD1 (6 bases). The germline V gene has CDR1 MDHEN and CDR2 SYDVKM. Trimming cost V 4 bases and J 1 base, with 13 bases left between them. The CDR3 sequence is 15 residues long. The CDR3 protein is CASSSYREGNYGYTF. The CDR3 DNA sequence: TGTGCCAGCAGTTCCTACAGGGAGGGTAACTATGGCTACACCTTC.

The chain carries TRBV19 and TRBJ2-2; 7 nucleotides align to TRBD1. V gave up 5 bases and J gave up 2 bases; unmatched junction bases: 8. Germline values: CDR1 LNHDA, CDR2 SQIVND (reference sequence). The CDR3 consists of 16 residues. CDR3 nucleotides: TGTGCCAGTAGTGTGACAGGGATCGGTAACACCGGGGAGCTGTTTTTT. It translates to CASSVTGIGNTGELFF.

The CDR3 DNA reads as TGTGCCAGCAGCTCCGGGACAGGGGTCTCGAACACCATATATTTT. Its protein product is CASSSGTGVSNTIYF. V usage is TRBV7-2 and J usage is TRBJ1-3, with TRBD1 matching 10 bases. V shed 4 bases, J shed 7 bases, and the junction held 7 bases outside the gene matches. The length of the CDR3 is 15 residues. Germline values: CDR1 SGHTA, CDR2 FQGNSA.

Points on this clone: The same CDR3 is also encoded by other DNA sequences in this sample. This sequence joins TRBV27 and TRBJ2-7, with D possibly being TRBD1 (6 bases). Deletions cut 3 bases from V and 4 bases from J, with 7 bases between. This CDR3 region has 12 residues. Germline V gene data show CDR1 as MNHEY and CDR2 as SMNVEV (reference sequence). CDR3 nucleotide sequence: TGTGCCAGCAGTTTGGACAGATACGAGCAGTACTTC. It codes for CASSLDRYEQYF.

V gene TRBV5-1 combines with J gene TRBJ1-4, with 7 bases aligning to TRBD1. V was clipped by 0 bases and J by 7 bases; unmatched bases: 6. CDR1 is SGHRS, CDR2 YFSETQ, per germline. The CDR3 is made up of 15 amino acids. CDR3 in DNA: TGCGCCAGCAGCTTGGCCGGGACAGAGAGTGAAAAACTGTTTTTT. This encodes CASSLAGTESEKLFF.

V is TRBV7-6 and J is TRBJ1-6, with D possibly TRBD1 on 6 matching bases. The CDR3 is made up of 14 amino acids. V lost 3 bases, J lost 8 bases, and 11 bases lay in between. The germline CDR1 and CDR2 sequences are SGHVS and FNYEAQ. CDR3 DNA sequence: TGTGCCAGCAGCTTCCGACAGGAGGATTCACCCCTCCACTTT. Its protein product is CASSFRQEDSPLHF.

The genes are TRBV18 and TRBJ1-1; D is unclear. This CDR3 is built from 19 residues. Germline V gene sequence: CDR1 KGHSH, CDR2 LQKENI. V was clipped by 1 base and J by 1 base, with 22 bases between them. CDR3 region: CASSPLLGADVPQNTEAFF. For the CDR3, the DNA is TGTGCCAGCTCACCACTACTTGGAGCAGACGTCCCCCAGAACACTGAAGCTTTCTTT.

The chain uses TRBV7-9 and TRBJ2-7, with TRBD2 identical over 8 bases. V shed 1 base and J 4 bases; nucleotides not matched to a gene: 9. The germline CDR1 and CDR2 sequences are SEHNR and FQNEAQ (reference sequence). This CDR3 contains 16 residues. The CDR3 sequence: CASSLDVSGMIYEQYF. As DNA, the CDR3 is TGTGCCAGCAGCTTAGACGTTAGCGGGATGATTTACGAGCAGTACTTC.

This clone was picked up a small number of times. The chain couples TRBV5-1 to TRBJ2-3, with no clear D. Trimming removed 5 bases at V and 3 bases at J, with 7 bases between. The germline V gene has CDR1 SGHRS and CDR2 YFSETQ. This CDR3 is built from 12 residues. The CDR3 DNA is TGCGCCAGCAGATACGCGACAGATACGCAGTATTTT. This translates into CASRYATDTQYF.

The chain couples TRBV6-5 to TRBJ2-7, with a weak D call TRBD2 (6 bases). CDR1 and CDR2 from the germline V gene are MNHEY and SVGAGI. Trimming left V 10 bases short and J 7 bases short, with 20 bases between. This CDR3 has 13 amino acids. The CDR3 spells CATVGGAQGEQYF. The CDR3 nucleotides are TGTGCCACCGTGGGGGGAGCCCAGGGAGAGCAGTACTTC.

CDR3 protein: CSASGRGSYNEQFF. The CDR3 bases are TGCAGTGCTAGTGGACGGGGATCCTACAATGAGCAGTTCTTC. This chain links TRBV20-1 with TRBJ2-1; D is perhaps TRBD2 (5 bases). Germline V gives CDR1 DFQATT, CDR2 SNEGSKA (reference sequence). The V gene lost 3 bases and the J gene lost 1 base, with 10 bases spanning the gap. The CDR3 has 14 residues.